The text below deals with one T cell receptor (beta chain). Its antigen is currently not known. No much larger clone is present one base from it, and per-base qualities are unavailable. The trim is 3 bases for V and 2 bases for J, with a gap of 12 bases between the germline ends. CDR1 and CDR2 were assigned from the germline V gene as SGDLS and YYNGEE. Inclusive of the bounding cysteine and phenylalanine, the CDR3 is 16 residues long. Of all the DNA, just the CDR3 is kept, 48 bases in frame from base 1. CD8 naive samples consisted of CD45RO-negative cells that were positively selected for CCR7, yielding a CD45RA+CCR7+ population without TemRA cells. Healthy HIV-negative adults with no recently reported acute infections or vaccinations were included as donors. All donors were Caucasian adults living in Nashville, Tennessee, USA. Blood was collected by leukapheresis, and PBMCs were isolated by Ficoll-Histopaque density gradient centrifugation and then cryopreserved in liquid nitrogen vapor phase. Purity and quantity of every magnetically sorted T cell population were checked by analytical flow cytometry. Genomic DNA was isolated from each sorted fraction and quantified by UV absorbance on a Nanodrop 2000c.

The data stem from a study of shared clonotypes between healthy human individuals (dated by TCRdb to 2018 to 2020). Background on the whole study: A couple of women and a few men aged 18 to 49 years were included in the cohort. For each donor, CD4 naive and CD4 memory were each run on three plates, CD8 naive on two plates, and CD8 memory on one plate. To estimate repertoire size and how much clonotypes are shared between individuals, the study performed deep sequencing of blood TCR repertoires from about five healthy adults. To increase sequencing depth and limit assay-specific biases, TCR repertoire library preparation and sequencing were carried out by different laboratories using diverse techniques. Per donor, leukapheresis produced somewhere between about 0.85 and 8.9 billion PBMCs. Study-wide findings and limitations: Rarefaction of sorted-subset datasets indicated incomplete sequencing despite the large sequencing depth. Naive subsets generally had larger estimated clonotype richness than memory subsets did. Compared with non-shared clonotypes, the clonotypes found in all four sorted-subset donors had higher generation probabilities. The small number of donors limited the genetic and exposure-history diversity represented. Pairwise subsampling led to the expectation that sequencing depth would affect the degree of clonotype sharing among donors. When a few donors were compared, the shared fraction of clonotypes was 5% to 6.5% for naive CD4, roughly 3.3% for naive CD8, 2.3% for memory CD4, and 0.35% to 0.5% for memory CD8. Sampling was restricted to blood, and TCR repertoires in tissues likely differ from the TCR repertoires found in blood.

Using the deep immunoSEQ assay, TCR CDR3 regions were amplified from genomic DNA by multiplex PCR. Genomic DNA extracted from each cell subset was distributed evenly over all wells of several immunoSEQ 96-well plates, and each plate served as one replicate. Each replicate PCR for sorted subsets received around 200 ng genomic DNA, equal to 28,000 or so T cell genomes. Purified libraries were quantified with a Qubit 3.0 fluorometer, sized on a Bioanalyzer 2100, and re-quantified with the KAPA Library Quantification kit. Every immunoSEQ 96-well plate was sequenced on a separate single-read 150-cycle Illumina NextSeq 550 flow cell. Concerning the study's data processing: Because only junctional sequences without quality scores were contained in the immunoSEQ output, filtering matching that applied to full-length reads could not be performed. Sequences were annotated with PyIR, a Python wrapper for IgBLAST v1.9, using IMGT germline references to assign V/J genes and CDR3. Reads with weak V/J assignments (E-value above 1e-6), missing CDR3, stop codons, out-of-frame junctions, or ambiguous translated residues were removed. A V3J clonotype was defined by an identical inferred V gene, J gene, and CDR3 amino acid sequence. To compute the percentage overlap between repertoires, the number of shared unique clonotypes was divided by the size of the smaller repertoire. Three approaches were used to assess repertoire richness: RTK rarefaction, the Chao1 estimator, and Recon v2.1 estimates of unobserved clonotypes. OLGA was used to compute generation probabilities for all TCRbeta clonotypes that the gDNA method yielded from several donors. This is the immuneACCESS table as TCRdb keeps it, with only in-frame sequences that have V and J called. A part of the clones is gone; compared with another copy, unresolved V genes explain less than half, and the rest is unexplained. The D gene and trimming were derived from the DNA, and the V and J assignments and clone size from that table. The sample data list about 2,200,000 clones, and around 93% of these were observed just once. Jointly, the top ten make up 1.5% to 2% of the sample.

Recombination connected TRBV9 to TRBJ2-6; no confident D gene assignment can be made. This clonotype was obtained from a man between 18 and 35 years old in good health. Some clones in this sample may be carry-over from other donors' samples. The sequencing sample was made of naive CD8+ T cells from PBMCs. The label giving this sample's cell subset or site can be read as: CD45RA+CCR7+. The CDR3 protein sequence reads: CASSARPGPGANVLTF. The sequenced DNA is TGTGCCAGCAGCGCGAGACCGGGTCCTGGGGCCAACGTCCTGACTTTC.